The 32 T cell receptor beta chains below were found in one sample sequenced in a study of blood T cell repertoires in COVID-19 (dated by TCRdb to about 2020). The library was generated by the immunoSEQ multiplex PCR assay. Sourced from immuneACCESS, this table was stored by TCRdb with only in-frame sequences that have V and J called. A share of the clones is absent; for the studies checked, an unresolved V gene accounts for under half, and the remainder has no known explanation. The sample table records some 160,000 clones; roughly 79% of these occur just once. About 9% of the sample comes from the top ten. Sample: peripheral blood. Receptor source: a man aged 45 to 65 with active or convalescent COVID-19.

The chain has TRBV6-6 and TRBJ2-2; 7 nucleotides match TRBD2. Losses at the gene ends were 8 bases for V and 2 bases for J; bases not matched to a gene: 8. The CDR3 extends over 15 amino acids. Germline V gives CDR1 MNHNY, CDR2 SVGAGI (reference sequence). The CDR3 DNA sequence: TGTGCCAGCCAAACGGGGGGTCTAAACACCGGGGAGCTGTTTTTT. Its translation: CASQTGGLNTGELFF.

This rearrangement joins TRBV5-4 to TRBJ2-3, with 7 bases identical to TRBD2. Germline-derived CDR1 and CDR2 are SGHNT and YYREEE (reference sequence). The CDR3 consists of 16 residues. V lost 5 bases to trimming and J lost 0 bases; unmatched junction nucleotides: 9. The CDR3 protein is CASSRRLAASTDTQYF. CDR3 DNA sequence: TGTGCCAGCAGTCGTAGACTAGCAGCTAGCACAGATACGCAGTATTTT.

Ten or more counts support this clone. V gene TRBV9 combines with J gene TRBJ2-5; D is undetermined. V shed 0 bases and J shed 0 bases, with 9 bases lying between them. The CDR3 extends over 15 amino acids. Per the germline V gene, CDR1 is SGDLS and CDR2 is YYNGEE. CDR3 bases: TGTGCCAGCAGCGTAGGAGCAAGCGACCAAGAGACCCAGTACTTC. Its protein is CASSVGASDQETQYF.

This sequence joins TRBV19 and TRBJ2-6; TRBD1 aligns across 10 bases. There are 17 residues in the CDR3. Germline V gives CDR1 LNHDA, CDR2 SQIVND (reference sequence). With V trimmed by 10 bases and J by 1 base, 10 bases remained unmatched. CDR3 bases: TGTGCCATCTCGCGGACAGGGGGGTTATCTGGGGCCAACGTCCTGACTTTC. The encoded protein is CAISRTGGLSGANVLTF.

The chain uses TRBV28 and TRBJ1-5; D unclear. Trimming removed 6 bases at V and 0 bases at J, with 15 bases between. The CDR3 runs 16 residues. Germline CDR1 reads MDHEN; CDR2 reads SYDVKM. Here the CDR3 reads CASRRRSPYSNQPQHF. As DNA, the CDR3 is TGTGCCAGCAGACGACGGAGCCCTTATAGCAATCAGCCCCAGCATTTT. Looking up the rest from reference TRBV28 and TRBJ1-5 gives the full variable domain: DVKVTQSSRYLVKRTGEKVFLECVQDMDHENMFWYRQDPGLGLRLIYFSYDVKMKEKGDIPEGYSVSREKKERFSLILESASTNQTSMYLCASRRRSPYSNQPQHFGDGTRLSIL.

The V call is TRBV9, the J call TRBJ1-2, with D possibly being TRBD1 (6 bases). The CDR3 length is 16 residues. The germline V gene encodes CDR1 SGDLS and CDR2 YYNGEE. V was shortened by 6 bases and J by 4 bases, with 22 bases between the two germline ends. CDR3 in DNA: TGTGCCAGCACCCTTCGTCCGGGACAAAACTTCTATGGCTACACCTTC. It specifies CASTLRPGQNFYGYTF. The full variable domain, rest sourced from reference TRBV9 and TRBJ1-2, is DSGVTQTPKHLITATGQRVTLRCSPRSGDLSVYWYQQSLDQGLQFLIQYYNGEERAKGNILERFSAQQFPDLHSELNLSSLELGDSALYFCASTLRPGQNFYGYTFGSGTRLTVV.

The chain has TRBV10-3 and TRBJ1-5; the match to TRBD1 covers 7 bases. Looked up from germline, CDR1 is ENHRY and CDR2 is SYGVKD. The CDR3 covers 16 residues. J was trimmed by 0 bases and V by 6 bases; bases with no gene match: 8. CDR3 protein: CAISEQGTNSNQPQHF. As DNA, the CDR3 is TGTGCCATCAGCGAACAGGGGACGAATAGCAATCAGCCCCAGCATTTT.

A single count supports this clone. The rearrangement links TRBV9 to TRBJ2-7; no clear D gene. The CDR3 loop spans 14 amino acids. The V gene's germline CDR1 is SGDLS and CDR2 YYNGEE. V lost 0 bases and J lost 0, with 7 bases in between. This chain's CDR3 is CASSVETSSYEQYF. DNA of the CDR3: TGTGCCAGCAGCGTAGAAACATCCTCCTACGAGCAGTACTTC.

This clone has a single count. The chain joins TRBV24-1 to TRBJ2-1, with 11 positions matching TRBD2. CDR1 is KGHDR and CDR2 is SFDVKD in the germline V gene. CDR3 length: 16 residues. V shed 4 bases and J 0 bases; nucleotides not matched to a gene: 1. This CDR3 reads CATSETSGSSYNEQFF. CDR3 nucleotides: TGTGCCACCAGTGAAACTAGCGGGAGCTCCTACAATGAGCAGTTCTTC.

The chain has TRBV3-1 (or the pseudogene TRBV3-2) and TRBJ1-2; D perhaps matches TRBD1 (5 bases). The V gene's germline CDR1 is LGHDT and CDR2 YNNKEL (reference sequence). V lost 4 bases, J lost 0 bases, and 6 bases lay in between. The CDR3 length is 13 residues. Here the CDR3 reads CASSPGANYGYTF. The CDR3 DNA is TGTGCCAGCAGCCCGGGGGCTAACTATGGCTACACCTTC.

This chain uses TRBV6-1 with TRBJ1-2; TRBD1 is a possible D gene (6 bases). The CDR3 totals 14 residues. The germline CDR1 and CDR2 sequences are MNHNS and SASEGT. V lost 2 bases to trimming and J lost 7 bases, with 14 bases between them. The CDR3 DNA is TGTGCCAGCAGTGAAAATAGGGGGTATGGTGGCTACACCTTC. Translated, it gives CASSENRGYGGYTF.

V and J are TRBV10-3 and TRBJ1-2; 10 bases fit TRBD1. The J segment lost 3 bases and the V segment lost 6 bases, leaving 13 bases of the junction unmatched. Germline V gene sequence: CDR1 ENHRY, CDR2 SYGVKD. CDR3 length: 17 amino acids. The CDR3 sequence: CAISPLDRGLSHYGYTF. The CDR3 DNA reads as TGTGCCATCAGCCCACTAGACAGGGGGCTGAGTCACTATGGCTACACCTTC.

This sequence joins TRBV6-4 and TRBJ2-1; maybe TRBD2 (5 bases). V was shortened by 6 bases and J by 4 bases, with 13 bases between the two germline ends. This CDR3 region has 14 residues. Germline assignment: CDR1 MRHNA and CDR2 SNTAGT. The CDR3 coding sequence is TGTGCCAGCAGCCTCGGACGGACTTACAATGAGCAGTTCTTC. It translates to CASSLGRTYNEQFF.

This clone appeared once. The chain couples TRBV2 to TRBJ2-6, with D perhaps matching TRBD2 (6 bases). Germline CDR1 reads SNHLY; CDR2 reads FYNNEI. CDR3 size: 15 residues. V lost 6 bases and J 4 bases, leaving 13 bases between the germline ends. The CDR3 loop is CASRDRGGGANVLTF. CDR3 DNA sequence: TGTGCCAGCAGGGACCGGGGAGGAGGGGCCAACGTCCTGACTTTC.

This chain joins TRBV4-2 and TRBJ2-7, with a possible D match to TRBD2 (6 bases). Trimming took 2 bases from V and 3 from J, leaving 11 bases between them. This CDR3 comprises 14 residues. Germline CDR1 and CDR2: LGHNA and YNFKEQ. The CDR3 loop is CASSQIWTNYEQYF. DNA of the CDR3: TGTGCCAGCAGCCAAATCTGGACTAACTACGAGCAGTACTTC.

V usage is TRBV28 and J usage is TRBJ2-1; 7 bases map to TRBD2. Trimming at V came to 5 bases and at J to 4 bases, leaving 11 bases not matched to a gene. Germline CDR1 and CDR2: MDHEN and SYDVKM. The CDR3 totals 16 residues. The CDR3 here is CASSTVGGIGYNEQFF. In DNA form, the CDR3 reads TGTGCCAGCAGTACCGTGGGAGGGATAGGTTACAATGAGCAGTTCTTC. The variable domain in full, with the rest retrieved from reference TRBV28 and TRBJ2-1, is DVKVTQSSRYLVKRTGEKVFLECVQDMDHENMFWYRQDPGLGLRLIYFSYDVKMKEKGDIPEGYSVSREKKERFSLILESASTNQTSMYLCASSTVGGIGYNEQFFGPGTRLTVL.

This chain joins TRBV9 and TRBJ2-3, with 9 bases identical to TRBD2. With V trimmed by 3 bases and J by 5 bases, 10 bases remained unmatched. From germline, CDR1 is SGDLS and CDR2 YYNGEE. There are 16 residues in the CDR3. The chain's CDR3 is CASSAVRGRGIDTQYF. CDR3 sequence (DNA): TGTGCCAGCAGCGCCGTACGCGGGAGGGGAATAGATACGCAGTATTTT.

The V and J genes are TRBV5-4 and TRBJ2-5; no definite D call. The CDR3 runs 14 residues. Germline lookup yields CDR1 SGHNT and CDR2 YYREEE (reference sequence). With 4 bases removed from V and 0 bases from J, the gap between germline ends came to 10 bases. This CDR3 reads CASSPAEYQETQYF. CDR3 DNA sequence: TGTGCCAGCAGCCCTGCTGAGTACCAAGAGACCCAGTACTTC.

This sequence joins TRBV7-8 and TRBJ2-7, with 10 bases identical to TRBD1. CDR1 SGHVS and CDR2 FQNEAQ come from the germline V gene. Losses at the gene ends were 7 bases for V and 6 bases for J; bases not matched to a gene: 12. The CDR3 runs 15 residues. CDR3 sequence reads: CASTLTGTGESEQYF. CDR3 nucleotide sequence: TGTGCCAGCACCCTAACCGGGACAGGGGAATCCGAGCAGTACTTC. Full variable domain (rest looked up from reference TRBV7-8 and TRBJ2-7): GAGVSQSPRYKVAKRGQDVALRCDPISGHVSLFWYQQALGQGPEFLTYFQNEAQLDKSGLPSDRFFAERPEGSVSTLKIQRTQQEDSAVYLCASTLTGTGESEQYFGPGTRLTVT.

The CDR3 region is CASSSDRGNSPLHF. As DNA, the CDR3 is TGCGCCAGCAGCTCCGACAGGGGGAATTCACCCCTCCACTTT. V and J are TRBV5-1 and TRBJ1-6; 9 positions agree with TRBD1. CDR1 is SGHRS, CDR2 YFSETQ, per germline. This CDR3 spans 14 amino acids. V was clipped by 3 bases and J by 7 bases; unmatched bases: 2.

V is TRBV7-8 and J is TRBJ1-3; no reliable D call. V was pared by 5 bases and J by 4 bases, with 12 bases between. This CDR3 is 14 amino acids long. Germline V CDR1 and CDR2: SGHVS, FQNEAQ. CDR3 nucleotides: TGTGCCAGCAGCGGAGGAGTTGCCGGAAACACCATATATTTT. Translating it yields CASSGGVAGNTIYF.

The V and J genes are TRBV27 and TRBJ2-5; TRBD2 agrees at 11 bases. Germline CDR1 MNHEY, CDR2 SMNVEV (reference sequence). The CDR3 is made up of 17 amino acids. J lost 4 bases, V lost 6 bases, and 13 bases had no gene match. Written as DNA, the CDR3 is TGTGCCAGCAGATCCGGGTATCTAGCGGGAGGCTTAGAGACCCAGTACTTC. Its translation is CASRSGYLAGGLETQYF.

This clone was seen just once. The rearrangement joins TRBV5-1 to TRBJ2-5; D call uncertain. The germline V gene has CDR1 SGHRS and CDR2 YFSETQ. V shed 1 base and J shed 1 base, with 5 bases lying between them. This CDR3 has 13 residues. The CDR3 coding sequence is TGCGCCAGCAGCTTGCGGTCCCAAGAGACCCAGTACTTC. It translates to CASSLRSQETQYF.

The gene calls are TRBV28 and TRBJ1-2; 7 bases agree with TRBD1. This CDR3 contains 15 residues. Germline loops: CDR1 MDHEN, CDR2 SYDVKM. V gave up 3 bases and J gave up 7 bases; unmatched junction bases: 11. The CDR3, as DNA: TGTGCCAGCAGTTTTAGACAGGGCGGAGTGGGTGGCTACACCTTC. It encodes CASSFRQGGVGGYTF.

The gene calls are TRBV9 and TRBJ1-3, with TRBD1 matching 8 bases. CDR3 length: 15 amino acids. Germline V gene sequence: CDR1 SGDLS, CDR2 YYNGEE. The V and J ends lost 4 bases and 3 bases, in that order; junction bases with no gene match: 6. This chain's CDR3 is CASSSTGTGGNTIYF. CDR3 bases: TGTGCCAGCAGCTCAACCGGGACAGGTGGAAACACCATATATTTT.

This clone was counted a single time. The V call is TRBV11-1, the J call TRBJ1-1; perhaps TRBD1 as D (6 bases). The CDR3 is 13 residues long. CDR1 and CDR2 from the germline V gene are SGHAT and FQDESV (reference sequence). The ends were cut back, 8 bases at V and 3 bases at J, with 13 bases in the middle. This CDR3 reads CASQPGQHTEAFF. The CDR3 region has the DNA TGTGCCAGCCAGCCAGGACAGCACACTGAAGCTTTCTTT.

This sequence joins TRBV3-1 (or the pseudogene TRBV3-2) and TRBJ2-7; 13 nucleotides agree with TRBD2. This CDR3 is built from 15 residues. V trimming: 4 bases; J trimming: 2 bases; junction bases outside the gene matches: 2. Looked up from germline, CDR1 is LGHDT and CDR2 is YNNKEL (reference sequence). CDR3 DNA sequence: TGTGCCAGCAGCCCTGGGACTAGCGGGGCCTACGAGCAGTACTTC. Residues: CASSPGTSGAYEQYF.

The chain couples TRBV5-1 to TRBJ2-5; D gene ambiguous. CDR1 is SGHRS and CDR2 is YFSETQ in the germline V gene. Deletions cut 0 bases from V and 3 bases from J, with 12 bases between. This CDR3 contains 15 residues. The CDR3 region has the DNA TGCGCCAGCAGCTTGGGAGTGAGTAGAAAAGAGACCCAGTACTTC. This translates into CASSLGVSRKETQYF.

CDR3 amino acids: CASSLTSGGSSYNEQFF. CDR3 nucleotides: TGTGCCAGCAGCTTAACGTCCGGGGGGAGCTCCTACAATGAGCAGTTCTTC. V is TRBV7-3 and J is TRBJ2-1; TRBD2 agrees at 7 bases. The germline gives CDR1 SGHTA, CDR2 FQGTGA. CDR3 length equals 17 residues. J gave up 0 bases and V 0 bases, and 5 bases lay outside the gene matches.

Written as DNA, the CDR3 is TGCGCCAGCAGCTCCGGGACAGGGGGAAATTTTCTCTCTGGGGCCAACGTCCTGACTTTC. Its translation: CASSSGTGGNFLSGANVLTF. The chain employs TRBV5-1 and TRBJ2-6; 11 bases match TRBD1. Germline CDR1 and CDR2: SGHRS and YFSETQ. The CDR3 totals 20 residues. V lost 3 bases to trimming and J lost 0 bases; unmatched junction nucleotides: 11.

The rearrangement joins TRBV19 to TRBJ1-5, with a possible D match to TRBD1 (6 bases). Between the trimmed V and J ends, which lost 3 bases and 0 bases, there was a span of 12 bases. From germline, CDR1 is LNHDA and CDR2 SQIVND (reference sequence). This CDR3 region has 16 residues. Here the CDR3 DNA reads TGTGCCAGTAGTATCGGACAGACCTATAGCAATCAGCCCCAGCATTTT. Its protein is CASSIGQTYSNQPQHF.

The V gene is TRBV6-5, the J gene TRBJ2-5; the D gene is possibly TRBD1 (6 bases). V lost 7 bases to trimming and J lost 2 bases, with 11 bases between them. Germline values: CDR1 MNHEY, CDR2 SVGAGI. This CDR3 contains 13 residues. For the CDR3, the DNA is TGTGCCAGCACCGGGACATTGCAAGAGACCCAGTACTTC. Amino acid sequence: CASTGTLQETQYF.